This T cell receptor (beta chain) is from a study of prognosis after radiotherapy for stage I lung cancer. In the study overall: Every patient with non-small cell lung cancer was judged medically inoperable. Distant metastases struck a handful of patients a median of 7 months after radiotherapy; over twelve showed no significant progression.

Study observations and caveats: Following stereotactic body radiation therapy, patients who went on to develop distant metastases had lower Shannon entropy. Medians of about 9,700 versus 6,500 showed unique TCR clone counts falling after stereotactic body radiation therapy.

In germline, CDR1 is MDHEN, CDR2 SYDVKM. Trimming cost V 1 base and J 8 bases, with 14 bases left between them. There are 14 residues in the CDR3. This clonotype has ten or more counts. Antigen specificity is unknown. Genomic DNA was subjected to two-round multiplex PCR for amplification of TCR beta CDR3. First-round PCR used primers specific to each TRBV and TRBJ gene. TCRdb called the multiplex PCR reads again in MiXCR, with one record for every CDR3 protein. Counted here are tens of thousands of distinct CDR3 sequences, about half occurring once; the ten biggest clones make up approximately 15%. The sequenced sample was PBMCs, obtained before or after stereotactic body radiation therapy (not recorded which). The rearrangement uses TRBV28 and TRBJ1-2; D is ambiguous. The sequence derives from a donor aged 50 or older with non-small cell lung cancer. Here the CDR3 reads CASSLSPPRPGYTF. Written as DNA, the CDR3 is TGTGCCAGCAGTTTATCCCCCCCTCGACCAGGCTACACCTTC.